This TCR beta chain was obtained from a study of T cell repertoires in cytomegalovirus infection. General study results and limits: HLA-C-restricted, CMV-specific TCR beta clonotypes were dominant ex vivo.

V lost 2 bases, J lost 2 bases, and 7 bases lay in between. The CDR3 consists of 13 residues. Germline V gene data show CDR1 as LGHNA and CDR2 as YSLEER. There are many counts of this clonotype. The antigen is undetermined. One entry per CDR3 protein results from TCRdb running MiXCR on the reads. This repertoire shows fewer than 85,000 distinct CDR3 sequences, about 4.2% found once; its top ten account for approximately 20%. This chain joins TRBV4-3 and TRBJ2-7; no clear D gene. The sequenced sample was PBMCs. The clonotype comes from a human donor in good health (CMV status not recorded). Some clones in this sample may be carry-over from other donors' samples. CDR3 DNA: TGCGCCAGCAGCCAATTCCCCGCCTACGAGCAGTACTTC. It translates to CASSQFPAYEQYF.